These 20 T cell receptor beta chains came from one sample sequenced in a study of blood T cell repertoires in COVID-19. The assay was immunoSEQ multiplex PCR, and TCRdb's table has in-frame clones only and misses some. The sample carries fewer than 80,000 clones, 89% recorded once. The specimen was peripheral blood. The origin of the receptors is a woman in her 50s with active COVID-19.

The chain employs TRBV19 and TRBJ1-2; D is possibly TRBD1 (5 bases). Trimming removed 4 bases at V and 7 bases at J, with 25 bases between. The CDR3 runs 17 residues. Germline lookup yields CDR1 LNHDA and CDR2 SQIVND (reference sequence). The CDR3 nucleotides read TGTGCCAGTAGTACCTCTCTTTTGGGACTCCCGGGTGGTGGCTACACCTTC. Translated, it gives CASSTSLLGLPGGGYTF.

CDR3 in DNA: TGTGCCAGCAGCCTATCTAGCGTCAAGCAGTTCTTC. Residues: CASSLSSVKQFF. V and J are TRBV5-6 and TRBJ2-1, with D maybe TRBD2 (6 bases). This CDR3 contains 12 residues. From germline, CDR1 is SGHDT and CDR2 YYEEEE. The V end lost 4 bases, the J end lost 11 bases, and 13 bases lay between the germline ends.

The V call is TRBV5-4, the J call TRBJ1-2; 8 bases map to TRBD1. This CDR3 is 15 amino acids long. Germline V lookup: CDR1 SGHNT, CDR2 YYREEE (reference sequence). Trimming took 9 bases from V and 3 from J; bases not matched to a gene: 13. The CDR3 sequence is CATHPGGGKDYGYTF. The CDR3 nucleotides are TGTGCCACCCACCCAGGGGGCGGGAAGGACTATGGCTACACCTTC.

This clone was recorded only once. The CDR3 here is CASSTGLAGISTDTQYF. CDR3 sequence (DNA): TGTGCCAGTAGTACAGGACTAGCGGGGATAAGCACAGATACGCAGTATTTT. This chain uses TRBV19 with TRBJ2-3; 12 bases align to TRBD2. Trimming cost V 4 bases and J 0 bases; bases outside gene matches: 5. This CDR3 is 17 amino acids long. CDR1 is LNHDA and CDR2 is SQIVND in the germline V gene (reference sequence).

The CDR3 DNA sequence: TGTGCCAGCAGCTTAAACAGGGGGGAGCGTGGTCAGCCCCAGCATTTT. This encodes CASSLNRGERGQPQHF. V and J are TRBV5-6 and TRBJ1-5; 8 bases fit TRBD1. The CDR3 sequence is 16 residues long. With 2 bases clipped from V and 6 bases from J, the junction kept 10 bases outside the gene matches. The germline V gene encodes CDR1 SGHDT and CDR2 YYEEEE.

The chain has TRBV20-1 and TRBJ2-7; possible D gene TRBD1, 5 bases. The germline V gene has CDR1 DFQATT and CDR2 SNEGSKA (reference sequence). This CDR3 is built from 14 residues. V was trimmed by 3 bases and J by 2 bases, leaving 14 bases between them. CDR3 sequence (DNA): TGCAGTGCTAGTCCCTCGACAGCTACCTACGAGCAGTACTTC. Protein: CSASPSTATYEQYF.

This rearrangement joins TRBV5-1 to TRBJ1-6; TRBD1 agrees at 8 bases. The CDR3 runs to 14 residues. V trimming: 5 bases; J trimming: 7 bases; junction bases outside the gene matches: 5. Germline values: CDR1 SGHRS, CDR2 YFSETQ. The CDR3 sequence is CASRQTGENSPLHF. The CDR3 nucleotides read TGCGCCAGCAGACAGACAGGGGAGAATTCACCCCTCCACTTT.

This chain joins TRBV5-6 and TRBJ1-4; D call uncertain. Trimming shortened V by 2 bases and J by 4 bases, and 15 bases separated the two germline ends. Germline CDR1 SGHDT, CDR2 YYEEEE. This CDR3 has 16 amino acids. The CDR3 loop reads CASSFRGLSFNEKLFF. Written as DNA, the CDR3 is TGTGCCAGCAGCTTCCGTGGACTGTCCTTTAATGAAAAACTGTTTTTT.

This sequence joins TRBV2 and TRBJ2-1; D may be TRBD2 (5 bases). Germline values: CDR1 SNHLY, CDR2 FYNNEI. This CDR3 has 15 residues. V lost 2 bases to trimming and J lost 6 bases, with 14 bases between them. CDR3: CASSEMGVAGNEQFF. The CDR3 coding sequence is TGTGCCAGCAGTGAAATGGGAGTGGCGGGCAATGAGCAGTTCTTC.

The rearrangement links TRBV6-5 to TRBJ2-5, with 8 bases fitting TRBD2. The CDR3 spans 13 residues. CDR1 and CDR2 (germline): MNHEY, SVGAGI. The V gene end was trimmed by 11 bases and the J gene end by 5 bases; junction bases not matched to a gene: 10. The CDR3 DNA follows: TGTGCCGCGGCAGCGGGAGAGGCTGAGACCCAGTACTTC. This codes for CAAAAGEAETQYF.

The chain couples TRBV7-8 to TRBJ2-1, with D possibly TRBD2 on 6 matching bases. This CDR3 is built from 15 residues. The V and J ends lost 1 base and 3 bases respectively, with 10 bases between them. CDR1 is SGHVS, CDR2 FQNEAQ, per germline. The CDR3 here is CASSLGGSGYNEQFF. The CDR3 bases are TGTGCCAGCAGCTTAGGGGGTAGCGGCTACAATGAGCAGTTCTTC.

The chain carries TRBV5-1 and TRBJ2-7; possible D gene TRBD2, 5 bases. The CDR3 covers 14 residues. Between the trimmed V and J ends, which lost 0 bases and 2 bases, there was a span of 9 bases. Germline V CDR1 and CDR2: SGHRS, YFSETQ. The CDR3 protein is CASSLVSDTYEQYF. CDR3 sequence (DNA): TGCGCCAGCAGCTTGGTTAGCGATACCTACGAGCAGTACTTC.

This sequence joins TRBV27 and TRBJ1-2, with a possible D match to TRBD1 (5 bases). The CDR3 totals 15 residues. The V gene lost 5 bases and the J gene lost 0 bases, with 13 bases spanning the gap. Germline assignment: CDR1 MNHEY and CDR2 SMNVEV (reference sequence). CDR3 sequence reads: CASSRGDGSNYGYTF. The CDR3 nucleotides read TGTGCCAGCAGTCGGGGGGACGGTTCTAACTATGGCTACACCTTC.

This chain links TRBV5-4 with TRBJ1-2; TRBD1 is a possible D gene (5 bases). The length of the CDR3 is 14 residues. V gave up 4 bases and J gave up 5 bases, with 15 bases separating them. Germline lookup yields CDR1 SGHNT and CDR2 YYREEE (reference sequence). Here the CDR3 reads CASSQWGGNYGYTF. CDR3 nucleotide sequence: TGTGCCAGCAGCCAATGGGGGGGGAATTATGGCTACACCTTC.

This clone was found many times. This rearrangement joins TRBV28 to TRBJ2-1; D remains ambiguous. Germline V gene lookup returns CDR1 MDHEN and CDR2 SYDVKM. This CDR3 is 16 amino acids long. V lost 5 bases to trimming and J lost 0 bases, with 14 bases between them. The CDR3 protein is CASSEQSLYSYNEQFF. The CDR3 coding sequence is TGTGCCAGCAGTGAACAGAGCCTATACTCCTACAATGAGCAGTTCTTC.

V gene TRBV19 combines with J gene TRBJ1-5; 7 bases fit TRBD1. The V and J ends lost 3 bases and 4 bases, in that order; junction bases with no gene match: 3. The CDR3 extends over 14 amino acids. CDR1 is LNHDA and CDR2 is SQIVND in the germline V gene (reference sequence). The CDR3 region has the DNA TGTGCCAGTAGTATGGGACAGTATAATCAGCCCCAGCATTTT. Translating gives CASSMGQYNQPQHF. Complete variable domain (other parts from reference TRBV19 and TRBJ1-5): DGGITQSPKYLFRKEGQNVTLSCEQNLNHDAMYWYRQDPGQGLRLIYYSQIVNDFQKGDIAEGYSVSREKKESFPLTVTSAQKNPTAFYLCASSMGQYNQPQHFGDGTRLSIL.

The chain uses TRBV5-1 and TRBJ2-5; possibly TRBD2 for D (6 bases). This CDR3 contains 14 residues. V lost 4 bases and J 2 bases, leaving 12 bases between the germline ends. The germline CDR1 and CDR2 sequences are SGHRS and YFSETQ. As DNA, the CDR3 is TGCGCCAGCAGCGAAGGGGCGGGACAAGAGACCCAGTACTTC. Encoded protein: CASSEGAGQETQYF. The whole variable domain, filled in from reference TRBV5-1 and TRBJ2-5, reads KAGVTQTPRYLIKTRGQQVTLSCSPISGHRSVSWYQQTPGQGLQFLFEYFSETQRNKGNFPGRFSGRQFSNSRSEMNVSTLELGDSALYLCASSEGAGQETQYFGPGTRLLVL.

The chain has TRBV9 and TRBJ2-1, with a possible D match to TRBD2 (5 bases). The CDR3 has 15 residues. Germline V lookup: CDR1 SGDLS, CDR2 YYNGEE. Trimming stripped 1 base from V and 8 bases from J, with 16 bases between. The CDR3 nucleotides read TGTGCCAGCAGCGTACGGCTAGCCGGAAACCATGAGCAGTTCTTC. Translating gives CASSVRLAGNHEQFF.

This clone appeared a single time. CDR3 sequence reads: CASSPGQGGFYGYTF. The CDR3 DNA follows: TGTGCCAGCTCACCTGGACAGGGTGGGTTCTATGGCTACACCTTC. This sequence joins TRBV18 and TRBJ1-2; the match to TRBD1 covers 8 bases. This CDR3 region has 15 residues. V trimming: 3 bases; J trimming: 4 bases; junction bases outside the gene matches: 7. In germline, CDR1 is KGHSH, CDR2 LQKENI.

The chain recombines TRBV27 with TRBJ1-2; TRBD1 agrees at 8 bases. This CDR3 region has 13 residues. Germline lookup yields CDR1 MNHEY and CDR2 SMNVEV (reference sequence). The junction had 2 bases not matched to a gene; V was cut back by 4 bases and J by 4 bases. The chain's CDR3 is CASSSTGGYGYTF. For the CDR3, the DNA is TGTGCCAGCAGTTCCACAGGGGGCTATGGCTACACCTTC.